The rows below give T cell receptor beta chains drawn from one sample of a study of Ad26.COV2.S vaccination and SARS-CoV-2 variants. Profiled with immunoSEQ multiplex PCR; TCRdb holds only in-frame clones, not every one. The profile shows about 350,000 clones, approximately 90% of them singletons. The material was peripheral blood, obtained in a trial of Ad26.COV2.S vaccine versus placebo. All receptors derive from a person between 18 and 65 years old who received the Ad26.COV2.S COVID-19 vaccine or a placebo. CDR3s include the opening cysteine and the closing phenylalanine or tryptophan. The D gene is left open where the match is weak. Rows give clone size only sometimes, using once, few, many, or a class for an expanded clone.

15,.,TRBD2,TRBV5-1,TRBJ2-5,TGCGCCAGCAGCTCGGGACTAGCGGGAGCAGAGACCCAGTACTTC,CASSSGLAGAETQYF
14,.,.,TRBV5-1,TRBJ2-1,TGCGCCAGCAGCGGAGAAACGGAGAACAATGAGCAGTTCTTC,CASSGETENNEQFF
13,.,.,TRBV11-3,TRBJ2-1,TGTGCCAGCAGCACTGGGACGGAAAATGAGCAGTTCTTC,CASSTGTENEQFF
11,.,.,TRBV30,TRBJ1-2,TGTGCCAAACAGCGGCAGGGTGGCTACACCTTC,CAKQRQGGYTF
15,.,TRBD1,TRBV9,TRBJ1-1,TGTGCCAGCAGCGGAACCGGGACAGGGGACACTGAAGCTTTCTTT,CASSGTGTGDTEAFF
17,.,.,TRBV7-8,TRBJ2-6,TGTGCCAGCCAAGTGGGGCGCGCACCCTCTGGGGCCAACGTCCTGACTTTC,CASQVGRAPSGANVLTF
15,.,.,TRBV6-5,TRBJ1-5,TGTGCCAGCACCCTACACCGGATCAGCAATCAGCCCCAGCATTTT,CASTLHRISNQPQHF
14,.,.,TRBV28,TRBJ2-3,TGTGCCAGCGGGAGGACTGGAAACACAGATACGCAGTATTTT,CASGRTGNTDTQYF
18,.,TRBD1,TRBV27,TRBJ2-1,TGTGCCAGCAGTTTAATGGGTCCGGGACAGGGGACCTACAATGAGCAGTTCTTC,CASSLMGPGQGTYNEQFF
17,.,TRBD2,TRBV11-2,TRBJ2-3,TGTGCCAGCAGCATTCTAGGACTAGCGGGAAGCACAGATACGCAGTATTTT,CASSILGLAGSTDTQYF
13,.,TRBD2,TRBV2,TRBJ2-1,TGTGCCAGCAAGCGGGAGGGATACAATGAGCAGTTCTTC,CASKREGYNEQFF
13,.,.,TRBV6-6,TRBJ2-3,TGTGCCAGCAGTTACACGGAGTCAGATACGCAGTATTTT,CASSYTESDTQYF
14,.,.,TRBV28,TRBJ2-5,TGTGCCAGCAGTATGACAGGGAGGGAGGAGACCCAGTACTTC,CASSMTGREETQYF
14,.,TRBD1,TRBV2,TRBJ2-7,TGTGCCAGCGATACAGGGGGCCTTTCCTACGAGCAGTACTTC,CASDTGGLSYEQYF
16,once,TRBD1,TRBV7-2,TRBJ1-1,TGTGCCAGCAGCTTCAGACAGGGGGGTACGAACACTGAAGCTTTCTTT,CASSFRQGGTNTEAFF
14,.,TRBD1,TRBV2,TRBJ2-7,TGTGCCTGCGACCCCGGGACAGATTCCTACGAGCAGTACTTC,CACDPGTDSYEQYF
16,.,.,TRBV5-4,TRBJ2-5,TGTGCCAGCAGCTACAAAACCGGGACAATTCAAGAGACCCAGTACTTC,CASSYKTGTIQETQYF
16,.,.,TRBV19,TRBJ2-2,TGTGCCAGTAGTCCTTGGACACCGATAGCCGCCGGGGAGCTGTTTTTT,CASSPWTPIAAGELFF
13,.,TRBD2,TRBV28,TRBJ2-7,TGTGCCAGCGGTGAGACTAGCGTATACGAGCAGTACTTC,CASGETSVYEQYF
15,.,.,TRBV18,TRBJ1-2,TGTGCCAGCTCACCCGAGGGGCTGAACAGGGCAAGCTACACCTTC,CASSPEGLNRASYTF
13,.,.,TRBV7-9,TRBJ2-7,TGTGCCAGCAGCTTAACGGGACCCTACGAGCAGTACTTC,CASSLTGPYEQYF
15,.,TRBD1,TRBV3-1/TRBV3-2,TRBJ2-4,TGTGCCAGCAGCCCATCGACAGGGGCGCGAAACATTCAGTACTTC,CASSPSTGARNIQYF